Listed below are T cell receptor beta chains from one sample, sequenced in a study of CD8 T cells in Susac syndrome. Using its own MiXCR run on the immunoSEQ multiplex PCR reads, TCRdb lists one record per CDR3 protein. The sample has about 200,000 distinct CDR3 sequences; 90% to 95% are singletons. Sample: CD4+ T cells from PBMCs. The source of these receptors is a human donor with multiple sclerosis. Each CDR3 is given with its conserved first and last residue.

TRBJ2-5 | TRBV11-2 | CASRSGLRETQYF
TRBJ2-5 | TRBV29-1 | CSVRSSRQQETQYF
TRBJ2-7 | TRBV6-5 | CASSSLSAEETYEQYF
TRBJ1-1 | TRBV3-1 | CASRDPGTYIFF
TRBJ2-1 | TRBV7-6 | CASSLEGLSGFGQFF
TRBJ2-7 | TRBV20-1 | CSARSSGRSYEQYF
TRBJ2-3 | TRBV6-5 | CASRLGPTDTQYF
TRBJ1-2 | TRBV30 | CAWSAQFYGYTF
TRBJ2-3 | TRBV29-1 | CSVGGHPTDTQYF
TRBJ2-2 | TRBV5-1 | CASRPGVGNTGELFF
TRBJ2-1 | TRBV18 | CASSPGTSGREQFF
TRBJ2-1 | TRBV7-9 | CASSLPSLGEVFF
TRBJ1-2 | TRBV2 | CASRQTGLGGYTF
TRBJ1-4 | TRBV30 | CAWRRTGVNEKLFF
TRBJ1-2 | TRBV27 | CASSLVQGYGYTF
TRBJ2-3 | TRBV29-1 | CSGSLAGGTDTQYF
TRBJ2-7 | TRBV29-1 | CSASSPSYEQYF
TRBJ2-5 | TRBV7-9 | CASGTSQETQYF
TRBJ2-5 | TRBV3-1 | CASSQDRTGQETQYF
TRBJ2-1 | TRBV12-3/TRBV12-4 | CASSLTHTAHNEQFF
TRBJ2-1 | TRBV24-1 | CATSDLGATGHNEQFF
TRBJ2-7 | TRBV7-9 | CASSPRTWESGEQYF
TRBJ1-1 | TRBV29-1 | CSVALQSEAFF
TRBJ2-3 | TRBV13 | CASSFWDRRDTQYF
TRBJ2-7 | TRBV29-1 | CSVEGGAEIGPYEQYF
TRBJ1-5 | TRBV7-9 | CASGRGLGNQPQHF
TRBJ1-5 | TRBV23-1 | CASSQSRGHQPQHF
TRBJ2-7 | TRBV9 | CASSVGLALGEQYF
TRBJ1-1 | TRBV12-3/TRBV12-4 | CASRRDRELTEAFF
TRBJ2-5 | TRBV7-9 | CASSTTRGRKTQYF
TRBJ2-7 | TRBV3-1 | CASSHGPGLYEQYF
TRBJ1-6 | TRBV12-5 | CASGSLGHTYNSPLHF
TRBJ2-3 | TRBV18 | CASSPLMTGPSTDTQYF
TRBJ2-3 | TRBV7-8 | CASSLTSADTQYF
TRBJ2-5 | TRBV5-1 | CASSLGIMKETQYF
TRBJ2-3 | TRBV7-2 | CASSLGIQPTDTQYF
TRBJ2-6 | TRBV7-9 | CATAEASANVLTF
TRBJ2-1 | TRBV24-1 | CATSDLQRPQFF
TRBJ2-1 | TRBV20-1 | CSAAAKWGDEQFF
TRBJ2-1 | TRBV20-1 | CSAQVPAGDNEQFF
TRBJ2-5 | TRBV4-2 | CASSQAGTGQYQETQYF
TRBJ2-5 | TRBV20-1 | CSAPPPPASQETQYF
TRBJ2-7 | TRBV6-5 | CASSYNPQGPDEQYF
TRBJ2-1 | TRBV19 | CASSTPSGGMGTYNEQFF
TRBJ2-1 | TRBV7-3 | CASSGGRLAGGPDEQFF
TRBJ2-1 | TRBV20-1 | CSASGGYNEQFF
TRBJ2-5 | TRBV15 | CATSSSGTETQYF
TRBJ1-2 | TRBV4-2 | CASSRGTDSYYGYTF
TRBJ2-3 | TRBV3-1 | CASSQGIAGATQYF
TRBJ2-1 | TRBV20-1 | CSASGTSGYNEQFF
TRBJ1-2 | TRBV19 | CASSSRQGRGYTF
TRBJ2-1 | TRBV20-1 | CSARGIQLAREHEQFF
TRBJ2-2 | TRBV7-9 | CASSLRVSTGELFF
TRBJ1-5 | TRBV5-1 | CASSPGTGDQPQHF
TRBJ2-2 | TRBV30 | CARRTAGELFF
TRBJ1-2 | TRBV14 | CASSQSTSYTF